This T cell receptor (beta chain) was retrieved from a study of blood T cell repertoires in COVID-19 (dated by TCRdb to about 2020). About the investigation overall: The collaborator samples originated in the United States, Italy and Spain and spanned the acute and convalescent phases of COVID-19. The material from the prospective study consisted of cDNA or gDNA derived from T cells, B-cell-depleted T cells, or PBMCs. The dataset comprised deeply sampled blood TCRbeta repertoires from subjects exposed to, actively infected with, or recovered from COVID-19. A freely available public database, intended as a resource for researchers studying the immune response to SARS-CoV-2, is where the repertoires were released. Samples were obtained from the ongoing ImmuneRACE study (first 160 participants) and from approximately 1,200 subjects provided by 6 global collaborators. A de-identified subject ID, COVID-19 status, age in years and sex were almost always included in the sample metadata. HLA class I and class II types, where available, came from metadata supplied by the sample provider rather than from assay-based typing. The paper's findings and limits, for the study overall: The amount of clinical and demographic metadata varied by source and participant and was provided uncurated.

In the germline V gene, CDR1 corresponds to MDHEN and CDR2 to SYDVKM. Trimming costs V 5 bases and J 5 bases, and their ends lie 18 bases apart. The CDR3 measures 15 amino acids from cysteine to phenylalanine. CDR3 DNA is the only sequence kept; it has 45 bases, read in frame from the first base. Whole blood was collected in K2EDTA tubes by collaborating institutions according to the institutions' own protocols. For TCRbeta analysis, collaborators shipped samples as frozen whole blood, isolated PBMCs, or DNA extracted from either of those sample types. This clone was seen only a few times. Its antigen specificity is not known. Base qualities are not recorded, but no much larger clone differs from it by a single base. The immunoSEQ Assay, a bias-controlled multiplex PCR, was used to amplify TCRbeta CDR3 regions from genomic DNA. In the original analysis: The number of nucleated cells in each sample was estimated from the amplification of reference gene primers within the assay. Sequence reads were collapsed and filtered to measure the absolute abundance of every unique TCRbeta CDR3 rearrangement. For each sample, productive Simpson clonality was calculated as the square root of Simpson's diversity index across productive rearrangements. TCRdb holds this immuneACCESS table with in-frame rearrangements only. Some clones are missing; in checked studies, unresolved V genes explain under half, and the rest has no known cause. V and J calls and clone size are given by that table; D and trimming were obtained from the DNA. The sample table records roughly 300,000 clones; around 86% of these occur just once. The top ten clones comprise about 14% of the sample.

The TCR sequence derives from a human donor in a cohort sampled during active COVID-19. Source material: peripheral blood. The sequence joins TRBV28 to TRBJ2-5; TRBD1 is a possible D gene, resting on 6 matching bases. The DNA reads TGTGCCAGCAGTGGGACGACAGGTTGGGGGGAGACCCAGTACTTC. This sequence encodes CASSGTTGWGETQYF.